The 21 T cell receptor beta chains listed next were all sequenced from one sample in a study of CD8 T cells in ankylosing spondylitis. Each CDR3 protein gets one entry after TCRdb re-called the 5' RACE reads with MiXCR. This sample has 150,000 to 200,000 distinct CDR3 sequences; around 13% occur once, and the top ten carry approximately 10%. Sequences were obtained from blood, either unsorted or a sorted T cell fraction (not recorded which). These receptors all stem from a female donor with ankylosing spondylitis or in good health (not recorded which).

This clonotype was picked up a small number of times. V and J are TRBV5-1 and TRBJ2-1, with 10 bases lining up with TRBD2. CDR3 size: 15 residues. CDR1 SGHRS and CDR2 YFSETQ come from the germline V gene. V was pared by 3 bases and J by 7 bases, with 7 bases of the junction left unmatched. CDR3 protein: CASSSLAGGGNEQFF. In DNA, the CDR3 is TGCGCCAGCAGCTCATTAGCGGGAGGTGGGAATGAGCAGTTCTTC.

Remarks on this clonotype: One base away lies a much larger clone, so this may be a sequencing read error. The chain has TRBV27 and TRBJ2-7; the match to TRBD1 covers 8 bases. Looked up from germline, CDR1 is MNHEY and CDR2 is SMNVEV (reference sequence). There are 13 residues in the CDR3. Here the CDR3 reads CASSRGLTLERYF. CDR3 DNA sequence: TGTGCCAGCTCCAGGGGGCTGACCCTCGAGCGGTACTTC.

This clonotype was counted ten times or more. CDR3 region: CAITQPSSYEQYF. DNA of the CDR3: TGTGCCATCACACAGCCAAGCTCCTACGAGCAGTACTTC. V is TRBV10-3 and J is TRBJ2-7; D is unclear. This CDR3 is built from 13 residues. Germline V gives CDR1 ENHRY, CDR2 SYGVKD. Trimming pared 7 bases from V and 0 bases from J, leaving 10 bases between.

This rearrangement joins TRBV12-3 or TRBV12-4 to TRBJ2-4; D is ambiguous. Trimming cost V 6 bases and J 0 bases, with 12 bases left between them. The CDR3 runs to 15 residues. As DNA, the CDR3 is TGTGCCAGCAGCCACCCGGCCTTAGCCAAAAACATTCAGTACTTC. It codes for CASSHPALAKNIQYF.

This clonotype was observed at least ten times. The chain links TRBV27 to TRBJ1-1, with D perhaps matching TRBD1 (5 bases). Germline V gene sequence: CDR1 MNHEY, CDR2 SMNVEV (reference sequence). This CDR3 comprises 14 residues. Trimming shortened V by 5 bases and J by 4 bases, and 14 bases separated the two germline ends. The CDR3 here is CASSQSGGGTEAFF. CDR3 nucleotide sequence: TGTGCCAGCAGTCAATCTGGTGGGGGCACTGAAGCTTTCTTT.

The V gene is TRBV30, the J gene TRBJ1-2; 8 nucleotides agree with TRBD1. CDR1 is GTSNPN, CDR2 SVGIG, per germline (reference sequence). The trim removed 3 bases at V and 4 bases at J, leaving 16 bases unmatched. CDR3 length equals 17 residues. CDR3 loop: CAWSDRPRDRRGYGYTF. CDR3 bases: TGTGCCTGGAGCGATCGGCCTCGGGACAGGAGAGGCTATGGCTACACCTTC.

In its sample, this clonotype was seen many times. The chain is built from TRBV12-3 or TRBV12-4 and TRBJ1-2; TRBD1 agrees at 7 bases. The V gene end was trimmed by 7 bases and the J gene end by 4 bases; junction bases not matched to a gene: 6. The CDR3 extends over 13 amino acids. In DNA, the CDR3 is TGTGCCAGCACCCGCCAGGGGGGCTATGGCTACACCTTC. Its translation: CASTRQGGYGYTF.

This clonotype was counted a few times. V usage is TRBV7-9 and J usage is TRBJ1-1; 9 bases fit TRBD1. The CDR3 extends over 14 amino acids. Germline loops: CDR1 SEHNR, CDR2 FQNEAQ (reference sequence). J lost 8 bases, V lost 8 bases, and 12 bases had no gene match. The CDR3 region is CASGGQGVSSEAFF. The CDR3 region has the DNA TGTGCCAGCGGGGGACAGGGAGTGAGTTCCGAAGCTTTCTTT.

This chain connects TRBV10-3 to TRBJ2-7; a possible D gene is TRBD1 (6 bases). The ends were cut back, 0 bases at V and 4 bases at J, with 19 bases in the middle. This CDR3 is 17 amino acids long. Per the germline V gene, CDR1 is ENHRY and CDR2 is SYGVKD. This CDR3 reads CAISESSSRDKAYEQYF. Written as DNA, the CDR3 is TGTGCCATCAGTGAGTCTTCTTCACGGGACAAAGCGTACGAGCAGTACTTC.

This clonotype came up many times. The V call is TRBV7-9, the J call TRBJ1-3; D gene ambiguous. Germline V gives CDR1 SEHNR, CDR2 FQNEAQ (reference sequence). The ends were cut back, 5 bases at V and 0 bases at J, with 8 bases in the middle. The CDR3 consists of 14 residues. DNA for the CDR3: TGTGCCAGCAGCCCCTTGAGCTCTGGAAACACCATATATTTT. The encoded protein is CASSPLSSGNTIYF.

This clonotype was seen at least ten times. This CDR3 reads CASSADRGNHNEQFF. CDR3 DNA: TGTGCCAGCAGCGCCGACAGGGGGAACCACAATGAGCAGTTCTTC. The chain is built from TRBV2 and TRBJ2-1, with 9 bases that match TRBD1. This CDR3 spans 15 amino acids. CDR1 and CDR2 (germline): SNHLY, FYNNEI. The V segment lost 6 bases and the J segment 5 bases; nucleotides outside the gene matches: 8.

V and J are TRBV10-3 and TRBJ2-1; 8 nucleotides line up with TRBD1. The CDR3 has 13 residues. V lost 5 bases to trimming and J lost 7 bases; unmatched junction nucleotides: 4. The germline gives CDR1 ENHRY, CDR2 SYGVKD. Here the CDR3 DNA reads TGTGCCATCAGTCGGACAGGGATGAATGAGCAGTTCTTC. As protein: CAISRTGMNEQFF.

V and J are TRBV9 and TRBJ2-7, with 9 bases aligning to TRBD1. This CDR3 is 16 amino acids long. V lost 0 bases, J lost 3 bases, and 7 bases stayed unmatched. Germline CDR1 reads SGDLS; CDR2 reads YYNGEE. The CDR3 bases are TGTGCCAGCAGCGTAGAGGGGACAGGGACTCGCTACGAGCAGTACTTC. Amino acid sequence: CASSVEGTGTRYEQYF.

Many counts were recorded for this clonotype. V and J are TRBV5-1 and TRBJ2-1, with 7 bases fitting TRBD2. J gave up 4 bases and V 4 bases, and 5 bases lay outside the gene matches. The CDR3 totals 14 residues. Germline V gene sequence: CDR1 SGHRS, CDR2 YFSETQ. CDR3 amino acids: CASSISSGYNEQFF. DNA of the CDR3: TGCGCCAGCAGCATCTCTAGCGGTTACAATGAGCAGTTCTTC.

This clonotype was recorded a few times. This rearrangement joins TRBV7-2 to TRBJ2-1; 11 positions agree with TRBD2. Germline lookup yields CDR1 SGHTA and CDR2 FQGNSA. The CDR3 runs to 15 residues. V was pared by 3 bases and J by 5 bases, with 3 bases of the junction left unmatched. DNA of the CDR3: TGTGCCAGCAGCTTCGGACTAGCGGGCCACAATGAGCAGTTCTTC. Its protein is CASSFGLAGHNEQFF.

There are many counts of this clonotype. The chain recombines TRBV29-1 with TRBJ2-7; 7 nucleotides align to TRBD2. Germline V gene lookup returns CDR1 SQVTM and CDR2 ANQGSEA. The length of the CDR3 is 15 residues. Trimming at V came to 3 bases and at J to 7 bases, leaving 15 bases not matched to a gene. CDR3 in DNA: TGCAGCGTTGAGGTCTCTAGCGGCACTAAGAGGGAGCAGTACTTC. It translates to CSVEVSSGTKREQYF.

This clonotype was seen many times. The chain employs TRBV5-1 and TRBJ2-2; no reliable D call. The CDR3 has 17 amino acids. Germline V CDR1 and CDR2: SGHRS, YFSETQ. The V end was cut by 0 bases, the J end by 4 bases, with 16 bases between. CDR3 sequence reads: CASSLEAGTLGTGELFF. CDR3 coding DNA: TGCGCCAGCAGCTTGGAGGCAGGAACCTTGGGCACCGGGGAGCTGTTTTTT.

Worth noting for this clonotype: Given a much more abundant clone one base away, this may be a read error. The CDR3 nucleotides are TGCGCCAGCAGCTTGATGGTGGGGGAAACAGATACGCAGTATTTT. Translation gives CASSLMVGETDTQYF. This sequence joins TRBV5-1 and TRBJ2-3, with D perhaps given as TRBD1 or TRBD2 (5 bases each). The CDR3 has 15 residues. Between the trimmed V and J ends, which lost 1 base and 3 bases, there was a span of 12 bases. Germline V lookup: CDR1 SGHRS, CDR2 YFSETQ.

This clonotype was observed at least ten times. This CDR3 is CASSPTSGRALENEQFF. As DNA, the CDR3 is TGTGCCAGCAGCCCAACTAGCGGGAGGGCCTTGGAGAATGAGCAGTTCTTC. V and J are TRBV5-4 and TRBJ2-1; 13 nucleotides agree with TRBD2. Trimming removed 4 bases from V and 7 bases from J; junction bases left unmatched: 11. The germline V gene has CDR1 SGHNT and CDR2 YYREEE (reference sequence). The CDR3 contains 17 residues.

In its sample, this clonotype was seen many times. The rearrangement joins TRBV12-3 or TRBV12-4 to TRBJ1-2; 8 nucleotides match TRBD1. This CDR3 comprises 15 residues. J lost 5 bases, V lost 6 bases, and 11 bases had no gene match. The CDR3 nucleotides read TGTGCCAGCAGGTTATCAGGGGGCGGTAATTATGGCTACACCTTC. Translated, it gives CASRLSGGGNYGYTF.

This clonotype came up many times. The chain carries TRBV20-1 and TRBJ2-7, with 7 bases that match TRBD2. The CDR3 totals 14 residues. The ends lost 1 base at V and 1 base at J; junction bases unmatched: 4. CDR1 is DFQATT and CDR2 is SNEGSKA in the germline V gene (reference sequence). The CDR3 DNA sequence: TGCAGTGCTAGAGGGACTAGTATTTCCTACGAGCAGTACTTC. It specifies CSARGTSISYEQYF.